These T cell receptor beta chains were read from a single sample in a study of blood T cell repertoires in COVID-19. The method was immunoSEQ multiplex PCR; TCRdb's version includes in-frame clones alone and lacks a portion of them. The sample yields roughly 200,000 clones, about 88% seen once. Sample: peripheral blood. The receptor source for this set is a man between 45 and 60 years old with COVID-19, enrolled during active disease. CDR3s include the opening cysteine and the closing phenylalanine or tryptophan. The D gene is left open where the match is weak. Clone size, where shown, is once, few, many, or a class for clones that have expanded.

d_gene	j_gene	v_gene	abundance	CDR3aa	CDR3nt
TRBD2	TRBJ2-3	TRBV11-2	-	CASSLGLADNTDTQYF	TGTGCCAGCAGCCTTGGACTAGCGGATAACACAGATACGCAGTATTTT
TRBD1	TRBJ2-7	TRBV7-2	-	CASSLTGQILYEQYF	TGTGCCAGCAGCTTAACGGGACAGATCCTCTACGAGCAGTACTTC
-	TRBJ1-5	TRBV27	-	CASRGTFNQPQHF	TGTGCCAGCAGAGGGACATTCAATCAGCCCCAGCATTTT
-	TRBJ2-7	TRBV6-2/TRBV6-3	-	CASSYPEKYNSYEQYF	TGTGCCAGCAGTTATCCCGAAAAGTACAACTCCTACGAGCAGTACTTC
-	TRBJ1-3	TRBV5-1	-	CASSLVSGSGNTIYF	TGCGCCAGCAGCTTGGTGTCGGGGAGTGGAAACACCATATATTTT
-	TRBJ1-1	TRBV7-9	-	CASSFAEYTEAFF	TGTGCCAGCAGCTTCGCAGAATACACTGAAGCTTTCTTT
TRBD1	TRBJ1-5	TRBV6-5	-	CASSLDRAGSNQPQHF	TGTGCCAGCAGTTTGGACAGGGCGGGTAGCAATCAGCCCCAGCATTTT
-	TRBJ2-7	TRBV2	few	CASTLGGPYEQYF	TGTGCCAGTACTTTGGGGGGGCCCTACGAGCAGTACTTC
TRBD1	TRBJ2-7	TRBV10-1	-	CASSEDRGGEQYF	TGCGCCAGCAGTGAGGACAGGGGGGGCGAGCAGTACTTC
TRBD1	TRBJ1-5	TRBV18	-	CASSRSGQGNQPQHF	TGTGCCAGCTCACGAAGCGGACAGGGGAATCAGCCCCAGCATTTT
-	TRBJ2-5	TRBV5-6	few	CASSSSGGARETQYF	TGTGCCAGCAGCTCGTCTGGCGGGGCTAGGGAGACCCAGTACTTC
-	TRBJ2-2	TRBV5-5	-	CASSFRGPGGELFF	TGTGCCAGCAGCTTTAGGGGCCCGGGCGGGGAGCTGTTTTTT
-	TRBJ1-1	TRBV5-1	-	CASSLGQALMNTEAFF	TGCGCCAGCAGCTTGGGACAGGCGCTGATGAACACTGAAGCTTTCTTT
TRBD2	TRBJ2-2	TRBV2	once	CASSDGGSGIVGELFF	TGTGCCAGCAGTGATGGGGGGAGCGGGATTGTCGGGGAGCTGTTTTTT
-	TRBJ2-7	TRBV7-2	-	CASSSTPSGEQYF	TGTGCCAGCAGCTCCACCCCCAGCGGGGAGCAGTACTTC
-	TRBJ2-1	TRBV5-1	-	CASSLGGGIGDNEQFF	TGCGCCAGCAGCTTGGGGGGCGGGATTGGAGACAATGAGCAGTTCTTC
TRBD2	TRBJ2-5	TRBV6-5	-	CASSYGGSGEETQYF	TGTGCCAGCAGTTACGGGGGTAGCGGGGAAGAGACCCAGTACTTC
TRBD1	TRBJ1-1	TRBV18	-	CASSPSGGRLGTEAFF	TGTGCCAGCTCACCATCAGGGGGGCGCCTGGGCACTGAAGCTTTCTTT
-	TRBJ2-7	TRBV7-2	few	CASSPRAEAYEQYF	TGTGCCAGCAGCCCCCGAGCGGAGGCCTACGAGCAGTACTTC
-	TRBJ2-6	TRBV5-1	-	CASSSDTVDRANVLTF	TGCGCCAGCAGCTCTGACACCGTGGATAGGGCCAACGTCCTGACTTTC
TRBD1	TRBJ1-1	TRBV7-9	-	CASSSFVGQGTEAFF	TGTGCCAGCAGCTCCTTTGTCGGACAGGGAACTGAAGCTTTCTTT
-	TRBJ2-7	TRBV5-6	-	CASSVWGPGSYEQYF	TGTGCCAGCAGCGTTTGGGGTCCGGGATCCTACGAGCAGTACTTC
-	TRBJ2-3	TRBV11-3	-	CASSPPGGGGSQDTQYF	TGTGCCAGCAGCCCGCCTGGTGGCGGAGGGAGTCAGGATACGCAGTATTTT
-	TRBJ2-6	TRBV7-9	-	CASSPGLSGANVLTF	TGTGCCAGCAGCCCAGGGCTCTCTGGGGCCAACGTCCTGACTTTC
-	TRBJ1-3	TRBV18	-	CASSPNSQDSGNTIYF	TGTGCCAGCTCACCAAATAGTCAGGACTCTGGAAACACCATATATTTT
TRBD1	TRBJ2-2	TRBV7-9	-	CASSLKDRGESTGELFF	TGTGCCAGCAGCCTAAAGGACAGGGGAGAAAGCACCGGGGAGCTGTTTTTT
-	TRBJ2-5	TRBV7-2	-	CASSLVATGLGTQYF	TGTGCCAGCAGCTTAGTTGCGACAGGACTGGGGACCCAGTACTTC
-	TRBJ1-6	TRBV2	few	CASRTGSPLHF	TGTGCCAGCAGGACAGGATCACCCCTCCACTTT
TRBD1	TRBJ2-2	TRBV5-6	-	CASSYWTGYGGELFF	TGTGCCAGCAGCTACTGGACAGGGTACGGCGGGGAGCTGTTTTTT
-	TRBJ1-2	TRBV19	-	CASSIGDYGYTF	TGTGCCAGTAGTATCGGGGACTATGGCTACACCTTC
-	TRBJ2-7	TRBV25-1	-	CASSEQGSYEQYF	TGTGCCAGCAGTGAGCAGGGATCCTACGAGCAGTACTTC
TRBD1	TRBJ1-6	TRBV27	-	CASRTGTEDSPLHF	TGTGCCAGTAGAACCGGGACAGAGGATTCACCCCTCCACTTT
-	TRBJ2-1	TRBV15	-	CATSTPRGRGSYNEQFF	TGTGCCACCAGCACACCGCGTGGTAGGGGCTCCTACAATGAGCAGTTCTTC